This entry lists 9 T cell receptor beta chains sequenced from one sample in a study of blood T cell repertoires in COVID-19 (dated by TCRdb to the early 2020s). The library was prepared using the immunoSEQ multiplex PCR assay. This immuneACCESS table, as held by TCRdb, lists in-frame sequences with V and J called but not all clones. Of the missing ones, under half trace to an unresolved V gene in checked studies; the others have no known cause. The sample data list some 300,000 clones, and about 90% of these were observed just once. About 6% of the sample lies in the top ten. The sample consisted of peripheral blood. These receptors originate from a woman aged 50 to 60 with COVID-19, enrolled during active disease.

The chain links TRBV19 to TRBJ2-1; D might be TRBD2 (5 bases). The CDR3 length is 15 residues. The V and J ends lost 3 bases and 5 bases respectively, with 14 bases between them. Germline-derived CDR1 and CDR2 are LNHDA and SQIVND (reference sequence). DNA for the CDR3: TGTGCCAGTAGTATTCCACACCGGGGAAACAATGAGCAGTTCTTC. It encodes CASSIPHRGNNEQFF.

The chain combines TRBV12-3 or TRBV12-4 with TRBJ2-1; TRBD1 matches 10 bases. Germline trimming cut 3 bases from V and 14 bases from J; bases unmatched to any gene: 4. This CDR3 has 12 residues. The DNA of the CDR3 is TGTGCCAGCAGTTTTAGACAGGGGGCAAAGTTCTTC. Encoded protein: CASSFRQGAKFF.

The CDR3 coding sequence is TGCGCCAGCAGCGAAGTATCACCGCGGGGGGGCCGGGGGCACTACGAGCAGTACTTC. Protein sequence: CASSEVSPRGGRGHYEQYF. The chain uses TRBV10-2 and TRBJ2-7, with 9 bases lining up with TRBD2. The CDR3 is 19 amino acids. V was clipped by 6 bases and J by 3 bases; unmatched bases: 21. Germline-derived CDR1 and CDR2 are WSHSY and SAAADI.

The chain recombines TRBV6-2 or TRBV6-3 with TRBJ1-5; 7 bases line up with TRBD1. This CDR3 contains 14 residues. J was trimmed by 7 bases and V by 5 bases; bases with no gene match: 8. Germline V CDR1 and CDR2: MNHEY, SVGEGT. CDR3: CASSTDRKRQPQHF. In DNA form, the CDR3 reads TGTGCCAGCAGTACGGACAGGAAACGGCAGCCCCAGCATTTT.

This sequence joins TRBV7-2 and TRBJ1-4; no reliable D call. The V end was cut by 1 base, the J end by 0 bases, with 6 bases between. Germline CDR1 and CDR2: SGHTA and FQGNSA. The CDR3 runs 15 residues. CDR3 sequence: CASSLVYTTNEKLFF. Here the CDR3 DNA reads TGTGCCAGCAGCTTAGTGTATACAACTAATGAAAAACTGTTTTTT. Full variable domain (outside the CDR3, taken from reference TRBV7-2 and TRBJ1-4): GAGVSQSPSNKVTEKGKDVELRCDPISGHTALYWYRQSLGQGLEFLIYFQGNSAPDKSGLPSDRFSAERTGGSVSTLTIQRTQQEDSAVYLCASSLVYTTNEKLFFGSGTQLSVL.

This clone is a singleton in its sample. The chain employs TRBV9 and TRBJ2-5, with 11 nucleotides matching TRBD2. Germline assignment: CDR1 SGDLS and CDR2 YYNGEE. V was pared by 0 bases and J by 3 bases, with 7 bases of the junction left unmatched. The CDR3 is 17 amino acids. The CDR3 DNA sequence: TGTGCCAGCAGCGTAGTTGGTAGCGGGAGGGCCAAAGAGACCCAGTACTTC. It specifies CASSVVGSGRAKETQYF.

The chain is built from TRBV5-1 and TRBJ2-1, with 7 bases fitting TRBD2. Germline V CDR1 and CDR2: SGHRS, YFSETQ. J gave up 9 bases and V 0 bases, and 9 bases lay outside the gene matches. The CDR3 totals 15 residues. This chain's CDR3 is CASSLDGRAPGEQFF. CDR3 nucleotide sequence: TGCGCCAGCAGCTTGGATGGGAGGGCCCCGGGTGAGCAGTTCTTC.

To note about this clone: One end of the junction does not line up with germline, which may come from a read error. The genes are TRBV5-5 and TRBJ2-7; no clear D gene. CDR1 and CDR2 from the germline V gene are SGHKS and YYEKEE (reference sequence). The CDR3 runs 12 residues. CDR3 residues: CASSFFSFEQYF. DNA for the CDR3: TGTGCCAGCAGCTTTTTCTCCTTCGAGCAGTACTTC.

This chain connects TRBV4-2 to TRBJ2-1; D is unclear. Trimming pared 1 base from V and 4 bases from J, leaving 5 bases between. CDR3 length equals 13 residues. Germline loops: CDR1 LGHNA, CDR2 YNFKEQ. The CDR3 DNA follows: TGTGCCAGCAGCCAAGTCGAGTACAATGAGCAGTTCTTC. Its translation: CASSQVEYNEQFF.